The 25 T cell receptor beta chains reported below all come from one sample, sequenced in a study of T cell clonality in common variable immunodeficiency. Method: immunoSEQ multiplex PCR; TCRdb's copy keeps in-frame clones and lacks some. This sample carries 60,000 to 75,000 clones, none of them present only once. The sequencing input was peripheral blood mononuclear cells. Source of these receptors: a person aged 18-70 years in good health.

This clone was detected many times. Sequencing ends 3 residues short of the CDR3 end; the germline J gene provides the rest. This chain connects TRBV30 to TRBJ1-5, with TRBD1 identical over 7 bases. Looked up from germline, CDR1 is GTSNPN and CDR2 is SVGIG (reference sequence). CDR3 size: 15 residues. V trimming: 3 bases; J trimming: 3 bases; junction bases outside the gene matches: 8. CDR3 region: CAWSWGTANNQPQHF. CDR3 DNA (partial): TGTGCCTGGAGCTGGGGGACAGCCAACAATCAGCCC.

This clone has at least ten counts. The missing CDR3 end, 3 residues past where the read stops, is filled in from the germline J gene. This chain links TRBV29-1 with TRBJ1-1, with D tentatively TRBD1 (6 bases). Trimming removed 5 bases from V and 1 base from J, with 11 bases in between. Germline values: CDR1 SQVTM, CDR2 ANQGSEA. CDR3 length equals 13 residues. The CDR3 sequence: CSVPRDTNTEAFF. The CDR3 bases that were read are TGCAGCGTTCCGCGGGACACGAACACTGAA.

This clone was observed many times. The CDR3 extends 3 residues past the end of the read, so its final part is completed from the germline J gene. This chain connects TRBV4-1 to TRBJ2-7; no firm D call. The V gene lost 3 bases and the J gene lost 0 bases, with 12 bases spanning the gap. The CDR3 runs to 15 residues. CDR1 MGHRA and CDR2 YSYEKL come from the germline V gene. This CDR3 is CASSHRLANSYEQYF. The sequenced part of the CDR3 DNA is TGCGCCAGCAGCCATCGATTAGCCAACTCCTACGAG.

This clone was counted at least ten times. Read data end 3 residues before the CDR3 end; the end is taken from the germline J gene. The chain has TRBV6-2 or TRBV6-3 and TRBJ2-7; TRBD1 is a possible D gene (6 bases). Looked up from germline, CDR1 is MNHEY and CDR2 is SVGEGT. CDR3 length: 14 residues. V shed 0 bases and J shed 1 base, with 7 bases lying between them. The CDR3 DNA, read in part, is TGTGCCAGCAGTTACTCCGACAGGTCCTACGAG. Its protein is CASSYSDRSYE. The complete CDR3 protein is CASSYSDRSYEQYF.

This clone has a count of ten or more. The CDR3 end lies 3 residues beyond the end of the read and is filled in from the germline J gene. The rearrangement links TRBV6-2 or TRBV6-3 to TRBJ2-1; 12 positions match TRBD2. The CDR3 covers 17 residues. V shed 7 bases, J shed 6 bases, and the junction held 13 bases outside the gene matches. Looked up from germline, CDR1 is MNHEY and CDR2 is SVGEGT. CDR3 DNA (partial): TGTGCCAGCACCACCGATCCGGGACTAGCGGGTCCCAATGAG. Amino acids: CASTTDPGLAGPNE. The CDR3 in its entirety is CASTTDPGLAGPNEQFF.

This clone has at least ten counts. The sequenced fragment ends 3 residues before the CDR3 boundary, so the rest is inferred from the germline J gene. V is TRBV4-1 and J is TRBJ2-3; maybe TRBD1 (5 bases). V shed 1 base and J shed 3 bases, with 8 bases lying between them. Looked up from germline, CDR1 is MGHRA and CDR2 is YSYEKL. There are 14 residues in the CDR3. This CDR3 reads CASSQGQKTDTQYF. Incomplete CDR3 DNA: TGCGCCAGCAGCCAAGGACAGAAAACAGATACG.

This clone was seen only a few times. The read stops 3 residues short of the end of the CDR3; the missing end is completed from the germline J gene. The chain uses TRBV2 and TRBJ2-2; 12 nucleotides align to TRBD1. CDR3 size: 14 residues. CDR1 and CDR2 from the germline V gene are SNHLY and FYNNEI. The part of the CDR3 DNA that was read is TGTGCCAGCAGCGGGACAGGGGGCGGTGAAAAG. The encoded protein is CASSGTGGGEK. The whole CDR3 reads CASSGTGGGEKLFF. The full variable domain, with the rest looked up from reference TRBV2 and TRBJ2-2, is EPEVTQTPSHQVTQMGQEVILRCVPISNHLYFYWYRQILGQKVEFLVSFYNNEISEKSEIFDDQFSVERPDGSNFTLKIRSTKLEDSAMYFCASSGTGGGEKLFFGEGSRLTVL.

This clone was seen at least ten times. The read terminates 3 residues before the CDR3 end, so the remaining end is supplied by the germline J gene. The rearrangement uses TRBV7-2 and TRBJ1-5; D perhaps matches TRBD1 (6 bases). The CDR3 runs to 15 residues. The V gene's germline CDR1 is SGHTA and CDR2 FQGNSA. V lost 5 bases to trimming and J lost 1 base, with 12 bases between them. The sequenced part of the CDR3 DNA is TGTGCCAGCAGCATAGGACAGACGAGCAATCAGCCC. It yields the protein CASSIGQTSNQP. The whole CDR3 sequence is CASSIGQTSNQPQHF.

At least ten counts were recorded for this clone. The read halts 3 residues ahead of the CDR3 end, with the missing end drawn from the germline J gene. The chain links TRBV20-1 to TRBJ1-1; tentative D call: TRBD1 (6 bases). The CDR3 is 12 residues long. Trimming pared 3 bases from V and 1 base from J, leaving 6 bases between. From germline, CDR1 is DFQATT and CDR2 SNEGSKA (reference sequence). Partial CDR3 DNA: TGCAGTGCTAGGACAGGGAACACTGAA. Translated: CSARTGNTE. In full, the CDR3 is CSARTGNTEAFF.

This clone was recorded at least ten times. The read ends 3 residues shy of where the CDR3 ends; the end is completed using the germline J gene. The chain joins TRBV11-2 to TRBJ2-2, with TRBD1 as a possible D gene (5 bases). Germline V gives CDR1 SGHAT, CDR2 FQNNGV. This CDR3 comprises 14 residues. Deletions cut 4 bases from V and 5 bases from J, with 11 bases between. Partial CDR3 DNA: TGTGCCAGCAGCTCCCGACAGAGAACCGGGGAG. This gives the protein CASSSRQRTGE. The whole CDR3 sequence is CASSSRQRTGELFF.

This clone was recorded at least ten times. The read finishes 3 residues shy of the CDR3 end, and the germline J gene is used to complete it. The chain recombines TRBV4-2 with TRBJ2-3; 7 bases are shared with TRBD1. V was pared by 4 bases and J by 2 bases, with 9 bases of the junction left unmatched. The germline CDR1 and CDR2 sequences are LGHNA and YNFKEQ. The CDR3 sequence is 16 residues long. The CDR3 protein is CASSPGQSWVTDTQYF. The sequenced part of the CDR3 DNA is TGTGCCAGCAGCCCGGGACAGTCTTGGGTCACAGATACG.

This clone was recorded at least ten times. The CDR3 end falls 3 residues outside the read, so it is completed with the germline J gene. The gene calls are TRBV5-1 and TRBJ1-1; tentatively, D is TRBD1 (6 bases). CDR3 size: 14 residues. Germline CDR1 SGHRS, CDR2 YFSETQ. V lost 6 bases and J 0 bases, leaving 12 bases between the germline ends. The CDR3 bases that were read are TGCGCCAGCACCTGGGGGGGCGTGAACACTGAA. Its protein is CASTWGGVNTE. The CDR3 in its entirety is CASTWGGVNTEAFF. Variable domain in full (rest from reference TRBV5-1 and TRBJ1-1): KAGVTQTPRYLIKTRGQQVTLSCSPISGHRSVSWYQQTPGQGLQFLFEYFSETQRNKGNFPGRFSGRQFSNSRSEMNVSTLELGDSALYLCASTWGGVNTEAFFGQGTRLTVV.

At least ten counts were recorded for this clone. The read ends 3 residues shy of where the CDR3 ends; the end is completed using the germline J gene. The rearrangement uses TRBV20-1 and TRBJ2-7; TRBD2 aligns across 14 bases. With 2 bases clipped from V and 2 bases from J, the junction kept 2 bases outside the gene matches. Germline V CDR1 and CDR2: DFQATT, SNEGSKA (reference sequence). This CDR3 spans 15 amino acids. Here the CDR3 reads CSARRLAGGTYEQYF. The CDR3 bases that were read are TGCAGTGCTAGACGACTAGCGGGAGGGACCTACGAG.

This clone was observed many times. The CDR3 end lies 3 residues beyond the end of the read and is filled in from the germline J gene. The V gene is TRBV2, the J gene TRBJ2-7, with TRBD2 matching over 7 bases. V lost 3 bases, J lost 4 bases, and 9 bases stayed unmatched. This CDR3 has 15 amino acids. Germline V gene sequence: CDR1 SNHLY, CDR2 FYNNEI. The sequenced part of the CDR3 DNA is TGTGCCAGCAGTGAGCGGGCGGGAGTTTTTTACGAG. The encoded protein is CASSERAGVFYE. The whole CDR3 region reads CASSERAGVFYEQYF.

In its sample, this clone was seen many times. The CDR3 end is not reached by the read, which stops 3 residues before it; the germline J gene fills it in. The chain carries TRBV20-1 and TRBJ2-3; D ambiguous. Germline CDR1 and CDR2: DFQATT and SNEGSKA (reference sequence). The CDR3 contains 14 residues. The V end was cut by 0 bases, the J end by 2 bases, with 9 bases between. CDR3 protein: CSARDYDITDTQYF. Incomplete CDR3 DNA: TGCAGTGCTAGAGATTATGACATCACAGATACG.

This clone was recorded at least ten times. From the germline J gene comes the end of the CDR3, since the read stops 3 residues before it. This sequence joins TRBV20-1 and TRBJ1-1; 10 bases map to TRBD1. CDR1 DFQATT and CDR2 SNEGSKA come from the germline V gene (reference sequence). The V segment lost 3 bases and the J segment 3 bases; nucleotides outside the gene matches: 4. The CDR3 loop spans 14 amino acids. The DNA read from the CDR3 is TGCAGTGCTAGTTTTGGGACAGGGGACACTGAA. This codes for CSASFGTGDTE. The entire CDR3 protein reads CSASFGTGDTEAFF.

This clone was seen ten or more times. The CDR3 end lies 3 residues beyond the end of the read and is filled in from the germline J gene. The chain joins TRBV19 to TRBJ2-5, with TRBD1 as a possible D gene (6 bases). V lost 5 bases and J 2 bases, leaving 12 bases between the germline ends. Germline CDR1 and CDR2: LNHDA and SQIVND (reference sequence). The CDR3 runs 14 residues. CDR3 in amino acids: CASSATGTQETQYF. Incomplete CDR3 DNA: TGTGCCAGTAGTGCCACCGGGACACAAGAGACC.

This clone came up many times. The CDR3 goes on 3 residues after the read ends, and that part is filled in from the germline J gene. The J gene is TRBJ2-4, the V gene TRBV12-3 or TRBV12-4; 9 bases are shared with TRBD2. The CDR3 is 15 residues long. The junction had 5 bases not matched to a gene; V was cut back by 2 bases and J by 6 bases. CDR3 bases read: TGTGCCAGCAGTTTAATTGCGGGAGGGGGAAACATT. Residues: CASSLIAGGGNI. Given in full, the CDR3 is CASSLIAGGGNIQYF.

This clone was recorded many times. A read error may account for a junction end that differs from germline. CDR3 sequence: CASSQLAGVDTQYF. The sequenced part of the CDR3 DNA is TGCGCCAGCAGCCAGCTAGCGGGAGTGGATACG. This chain joins TRBV4-2 and TRBJ2-3; the match to TRBD2 covers 10 bases. The sequenced fragment ends 3 residues before the CDR3 boundary, so the rest is inferred from the germline J gene. Germline V CDR1 and CDR2: LGHNA, YNFKEQ. This CDR3 region has 14 residues.

Many counts were recorded for this clone. Coverage ceases 3 residues before the CDR3 finishes, and the germline J gene fills in the end. This chain connects TRBV5-1 to TRBJ1-1; the match to TRBD1 covers 8 bases. The CDR3 runs 16 residues. V was pared by 4 bases and J by 1 base, with 9 bases of the junction left unmatched. The germline CDR1 and CDR2 sequences are SGHRS and YFSETQ. The CDR3 region is CASSPWGQAQNTEAFF. The CDR3 DNA, read in part, is TGCGCCAGCAGCCCCTGGGGACAGGCCCAGAACACTGAA. The entire variable domain, with the rest obtained from reference TRBV5-1 and TRBJ1-1, is as follows: KAGVTQTPRYLIKTRGQQVTLSCSPISGHRSVSWYQQTPGQGLQFLFEYFSETQRNKGNFPGRFSGRQFSNSRSEMNVSTLELGDSALYLCASSPWGQAQNTEAFFGQGTRLTVV.

This clone has at least ten counts. With the read ending 3 residues before the CDR3 end, the germline J gene is used to fill in that end. The genes are TRBV5-1 and TRBJ2-5; 8 nucleotides match TRBD2. There are 16 residues in the CDR3. The V gene end was trimmed by 0 bases and the J gene end by 0 bases; junction bases not matched to a gene: 4. CDR1 and CDR2 from the germline V gene are SGHRS and YFSETQ. The covered CDR3 bases are TGCGCCAGCAGCTTGGGGAGCGGGGGATACCAAGAGACC. Its protein is CASSLGSGGYQET. The entire CDR3 sequence reads CASSLGSGGYQETQYF.

This clone was recorded at least ten times. Sequencing ends 3 residues short of the CDR3 end; the germline J gene provides the rest. The rearrangement links TRBV20-1 to TRBJ2-1, with 9 bases fitting TRBD1. V lost 6 bases and J lost 6; bases outside the gene matches: 9. Germline loops: CDR1 DFQATT, CDR2 SNEGSKA (reference sequence). CDR3 length equals 14 residues. The CDR3 DNA, read in part, is TGCAGTGCAAAAGGGGGACAGGGCGTCAATGAG. It encodes CSAKGGQGVNE. The whole CDR3 region reads CSAKGGQGVNEQFF.

This clone was seen many times. The CDR3 end is not reached by the read, which stops 3 residues before it; the germline J gene fills it in. The chain uses TRBV28 and TRBJ2-1; 8 bases are shared with TRBD1. The trim removed 4 bases at V and 4 bases at J, leaving 18 bases unmatched. The CDR3 contains 19 residues. The germline CDR1 and CDR2 sequences are MDHEN and SYDVKM. This CDR3 reads CASSSLNRQGTHHYNEQFF. Partial CDR3 DNA: TGTGCCAGCAGTTCGCTTAACCGACAGGGGACCCACCATTACAATGAG.

This clone came up many times. Coverage ceases 3 residues before the CDR3 finishes, and the germline J gene fills in the end. The genes are TRBV5-8 and TRBJ2-5, with D uncertain. Trimming cost V 0 bases and J 5 bases, with 11 bases left between them. The CDR3 sequence is 14 residues long. The germline V gene has CDR1 SGHTS and CDR2 YDEGEE. CDR3 bases read: TGTGCCAGCAGCTTGGTCCCCCAGGAGGAGACC. As protein: CASSLVPQEET. The complete CDR3 protein is CASSLVPQEETQYF.

This clone was seen at least ten times. CDR3 sequence: CSARTEQGNYGYTF. Partial CDR3 DNA: TGCAGTGCTAGGACGGAACAAGGGAACTATGGC. The genes are TRBV20-1 and TRBJ1-2; no clear D. Coverage ceases 3 residues before the CDR3 finishes, and the germline J gene fills in the end. Germline-derived CDR1 and CDR2 are DFQATT and SNEGSKA (reference sequence). The CDR3 sequence is 14 residues long. V was pared by 3 bases and J by 2 bases, with 13 bases between.